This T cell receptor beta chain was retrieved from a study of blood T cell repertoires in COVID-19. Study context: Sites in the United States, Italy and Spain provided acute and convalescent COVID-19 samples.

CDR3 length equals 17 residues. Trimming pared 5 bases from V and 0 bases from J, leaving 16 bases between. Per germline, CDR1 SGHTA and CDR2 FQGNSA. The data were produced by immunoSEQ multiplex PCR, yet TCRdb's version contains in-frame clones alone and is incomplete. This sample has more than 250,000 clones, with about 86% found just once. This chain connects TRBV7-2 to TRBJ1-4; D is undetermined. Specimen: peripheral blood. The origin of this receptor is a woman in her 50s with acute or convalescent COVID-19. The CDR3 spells CASSPNPPGATNEKLFF. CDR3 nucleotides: TGTGCCAGCAGCCCGAACCCCCCCGGTGCAACTAATGAAAAACTGTTTTTT.